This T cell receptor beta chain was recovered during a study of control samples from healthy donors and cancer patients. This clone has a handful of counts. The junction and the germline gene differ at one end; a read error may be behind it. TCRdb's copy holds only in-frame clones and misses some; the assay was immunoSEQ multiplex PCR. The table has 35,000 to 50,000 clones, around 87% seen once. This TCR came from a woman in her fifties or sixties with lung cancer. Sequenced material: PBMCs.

The CDR3 here is CASSAAGVNKSPLHF. In DNA form, the CDR3 reads TGTGCCAGCTCCGCAGCAGGGGTGAATAAGTCACCCCTCCACTTT. The chain combines TRBV18 with TRBJ1-6, with D tentatively TRBD1 (6 bases). The length of the CDR3 is 15 residues. Germline V lookup: CDR1 KGHSH, CDR2 LQKENI.